These 7 T cell receptor beta chains were sequenced from one sample in a study of T cells after yellow fever vaccination. TCRdb passed the 5' RACE reads through MiXCR, listing each CDR3 protein once. The sample contains hundreds of thousands of distinct CDR3 sequences, approximately 15% of which appear only once. Sequencing used PBMCs, obtained on the day of the yellow fever booster vaccination. The receptor set was obtained from a man under 40 who received the YFV17D yellow fever vaccine.

Ten or more counts support this clonotype. The V and J genes are TRBV27 and TRBJ2-1; TRBD2 agrees at 9 bases. The CDR3 contains 18 residues. Germline V gives CDR1 MNHEY, CDR2 SMNVEV (reference sequence). The V gene end was trimmed by 3 bases and the J gene end by 2 bases; junction bases not matched to a gene: 11. The DNA of the CDR3 is TGTGCCAGCAGTTTGGGGGGTAGCGGGAGTGGGCCCTACAATGAGCAGTTCTTC. It is translated as CASSLGGSGSGPYNEQFF.

The J gene is TRBJ1-4, the V gene TRBV15; D ambiguous. V was pared by 1 base and J by 3 bases, with 9 bases between. Germline lookup yields CDR1 LNHNV and CDR2 YYDKDF (reference sequence). This CDR3 is 15 amino acids long. This chain's CDR3 is CATSRVGMANEKLFF. Here the CDR3 DNA reads TGTGCCACCAGCAGAGTGGGGATGGCTAATGAAAAACTGTTTTTT.

This clonotype showed up many times. The gene calls are TRBV7-9 and TRBJ2-3; possible D gene TRBD1, 5 bases. The V gene lost 3 bases and the J gene lost 5 bases, with 6 bases spanning the gap. The CDR3 consists of 12 residues. The germline V gene encodes CDR1 SEHNR and CDR2 FQNEAQ (reference sequence). CDR3 in amino acids: CASSFRVDTQYF. The CDR3 DNA is TGTGCCAGCAGCTTCAGGGTAGATACGCAGTATTTT.

This clonotype was observed a handful of times. The genes are TRBV24-1 and TRBJ2-5; 7 bases are a match to TRBD2. Germline trimming cut 4 bases from V and 3 bases from J; bases unmatched to any gene: 7. The CDR3 is made up of 15 amino acids. Germline V gene sequence: CDR1 KGHDR, CDR2 SFDVKD. This CDR3 reads CATSESGLAEETQYF. The CDR3 nucleotides are TGTGCCACCAGTGAATCTGGTCTAGCGGAAGAGACCCAGTACTTC.

This chain links TRBV19 with TRBJ1-2; D gene uncertain. The CDR3 runs to 15 residues. The germline gives CDR1 LNHDA, CDR2 SQIVND (reference sequence). Deletions cut 7 bases from V and 3 bases from J, with 18 bases between. CDR3 nucleotides: TGTGCCAGTACCCCTAACCTGATGGCCTACTATGGCTACACCTTC. Its protein is CASTPNLMAYYGYTF. Drawing the rest from reference TRBV19 and TRBJ1-2, the complete variable domain is DGGITQSPKYLFRKEGQNVTLSCEQNLNHDAMYWYRQDPGQGLRLIYYSQIVNDFQKGDIAEGYSVSREKKESFPLTVTSAQKNPTAFYLCASTPNLMAYYGYTFGSGTRLTVV.

The chain recombines TRBV9 with TRBJ2-5; D may be TRBD2 (6 bases). The V end was cut by 4 bases, the J end by 1 base, with 17 bases between. CDR1 SGDLS and CDR2 YYNGEE come from the germline V gene. The CDR3 totals 16 residues. CDR3 nucleotide sequence: TGTGCCAGCAGCCACTATGACGGGGGTTTCCAAGAGACCCAGTACTTC. Translated, it gives CASSHYDGGFQETQYF.

Note on this clonotype: The junction differs from germline at one of its ends, possibly a read error. The chain has TRBV20-1 and TRBJ1-5; D uncertain. There are 16 residues in the CDR3. CDR1 and CDR2 (germline): DFQATT, SNEGSKA (reference sequence). The CDR3 region is CCARDFGMSGNQPQHF. The CDR3 nucleotides are TGCTGTGCTAGAGATTTCGGCATGTCGGGCAATCAGCCCCAGCATTTT.